A selection of T cell receptor beta chains follows, all from one sample in a study of post-analysis software for immune sequencing data. MiXCR was run by TCRdb on the PCR reads, yielding one entry per CDR3 protein. The profile shows about 200,000 distinct CDR3 sequences, approximately 30% of them singletons. Material: blood. These receptor sequences come from a girl under 18 with multiple sclerosis. CDR3s include the opening cysteine and the closing phenylalanine or tryptophan. The order of the fields is V gene, J gene, CDR3 protein.

>TRBV28|TRBJ2-7
CASSAAGGHNEQYF
>TRBV5-1|TRBJ1-1
CASSLEGQGRTEAFF
>TRBV20-1|TRBJ1-2
CSARDAGVWALNYGYTF
>TRBV20-1|TRBJ2-7
CSARDRLAGTYEQYF
>TRBV7-9|TRBJ1-2
CASSYPRGQFYGYTF
>TRBV12-3/TRBV12-4|TRBJ1-5
CASSPPGQGVGQPQHF
>TRBV18|TRBJ2-3
CASSPGTGFASTDTQYF
>TRBV5-1|TRBJ2-7
CASSPRTLGTLNYEQYF
>TRBV7-9|TRBJ2-1
CTSSLVTSGGNEQFF
>TRBV27|TRBJ2-1
CASNPTGSSYNEQFF
>TRBV20-1|TRBJ1-5
CSASEGQGLVQPQHF
>TRBV27|TRBJ1-2
CASSQNGYGYTF
>TRBV3-1|TRBJ1-2
CASSHDAGFGYTF